The TCR beta chain under discussion was sequenced for a study of vaccination and CD4 T cells after COVID-19. Indicated treatment: approximately 9-day PBMC culture with coronavirus spike peptide pools or control peptides (ViraFEST assay). The PCR-positive dates, March through December 2020, came before the US Alpha, Beta and Delta variants. CDR1 and CDR2 from the germline V gene are SQVTM and ANQGSEA. V shed 5 bases and J shed 7 bases, with 14 bases lying between them. The CDR3 length is 12 residues. This clonotype was picked up a small number of times. The antigen is unknown. Sequenced with the Oncomine TCR Beta short-read assay was DNA taken from cultured CD4+ T cells. Cultured CD4+ T cells were the source of extracted genomic DNA. TCRdb analysed the PCR reads with MiXCR anew, one entry per CDR3 protein. Of approximately 3,000 distinct CDR3 sequences in the sample, 84% were seen once. Study results and limitations: The median proportion of reactive clones detected only post-vaccination in convalescent patients was 65% to 90%. Median SARS-CoV-2-reactive clonotype numbers went up from around 21 to 38, but not significantly.

The sample taken for sequencing was CD4+ T cells from blood, cultured in vitro. The chain combines TRBV29-1 with TRBJ1-1; unclear D gene. This receptor was identified in a human donor who had recovered from COVID-19. The CDR3 nucleotides read TGCAGCGTTCACGAGGACCCCCTTGAAGCTTTCTTT. Its protein is CSVHEDPLEAFF.